This T cell receptor (beta chain) came from a study of blood T cell repertoires in COVID-19. The sample holds a few counts of this clone. The CDR3 is made up of 13 amino acids. Unmatched junction bases numbered 3, after V lost 6 bases and J lost 4 bases. Germline V gives CDR1 MNHEY, CDR2 SVGAGI. Produced via immunoSEQ multiplex PCR; TCRdb's table is partial and in-frame only. In the table there are under 250,000 clones, around four fifths of which are singletons. Sequencing was carried out using peripheral blood. This chain links TRBV6-5 with TRBJ2-3; 8 bases are a match to TRBD1. The receptor was isolated from a woman in her 50s with active or convalescent COVID-19. In DNA, the CDR3 is TGTGCCAGCAGAGACAGGGGCCCAGATACGCAGTATTTT. Amino acids: CASRDRGPDTQYF.